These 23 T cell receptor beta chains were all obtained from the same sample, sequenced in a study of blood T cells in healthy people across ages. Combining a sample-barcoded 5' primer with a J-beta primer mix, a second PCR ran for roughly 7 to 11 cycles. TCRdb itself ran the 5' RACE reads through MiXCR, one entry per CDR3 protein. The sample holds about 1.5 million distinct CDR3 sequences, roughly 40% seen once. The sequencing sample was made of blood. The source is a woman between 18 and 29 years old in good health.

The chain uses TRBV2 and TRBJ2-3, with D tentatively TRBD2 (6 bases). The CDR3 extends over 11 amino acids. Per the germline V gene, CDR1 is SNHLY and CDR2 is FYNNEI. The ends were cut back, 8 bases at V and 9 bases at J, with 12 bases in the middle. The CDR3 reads CASPTRGTQYF. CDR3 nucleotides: TGTGCCAGCCCGACTCGGGGGACGCAGTATTTT.

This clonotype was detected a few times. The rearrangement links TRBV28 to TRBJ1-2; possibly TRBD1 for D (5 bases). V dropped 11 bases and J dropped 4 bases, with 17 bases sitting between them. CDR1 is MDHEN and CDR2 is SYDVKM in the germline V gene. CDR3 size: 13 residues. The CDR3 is CAGRVRGGYGYTF. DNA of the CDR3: TGTGCCGGCCGGGTGCGGGGGGGCTATGGCTACACCTTC.

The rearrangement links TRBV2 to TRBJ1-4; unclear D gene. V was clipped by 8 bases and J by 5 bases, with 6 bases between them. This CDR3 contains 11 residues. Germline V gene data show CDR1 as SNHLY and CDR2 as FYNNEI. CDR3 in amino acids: CASLLNEKLFF. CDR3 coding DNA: TGTGCCAGCTTACTCAATGAAAAACTGTTTTTT.

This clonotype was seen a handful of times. CDR3 coding DNA: TGTGCCAGCAGCCCCTGGGGTTTTAACTATGGCTACACCTTC. Protein product: CASSPWGFNYGYTF. The chain employs TRBV12-3 or TRBV12-4 and TRBJ1-2; D gene ambiguous. The length of the CDR3 is 14 residues. V lost 6 bases and J lost 1, with 12 bases in between.

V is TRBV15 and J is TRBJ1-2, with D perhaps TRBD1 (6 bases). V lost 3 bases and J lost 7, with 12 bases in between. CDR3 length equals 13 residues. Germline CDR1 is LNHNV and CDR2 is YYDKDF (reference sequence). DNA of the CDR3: TGTGCCACCAGCAGCAGGGGAGGGGGTGGCTACACCTTC. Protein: CATSSRGGGGYTF.

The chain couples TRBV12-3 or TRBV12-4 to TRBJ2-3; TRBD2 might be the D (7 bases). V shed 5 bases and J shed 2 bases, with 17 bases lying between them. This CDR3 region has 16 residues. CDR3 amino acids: CASSDLGRGHTDTQYF. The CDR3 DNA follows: TGTGCCAGCAGTGACTTAGGGCGGGGGCACACAGATACGCAGTATTTT.

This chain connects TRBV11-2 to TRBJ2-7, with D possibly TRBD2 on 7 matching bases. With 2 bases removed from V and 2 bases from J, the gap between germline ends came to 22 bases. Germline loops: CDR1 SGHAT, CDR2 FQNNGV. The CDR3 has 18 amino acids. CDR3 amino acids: CASSLFPRGGNPPYEQYF. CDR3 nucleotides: TGTGCCAGCAGCTTATTCCCCAGGGGAGGGAACCCGCCCTACGAGCAGTACTTC.

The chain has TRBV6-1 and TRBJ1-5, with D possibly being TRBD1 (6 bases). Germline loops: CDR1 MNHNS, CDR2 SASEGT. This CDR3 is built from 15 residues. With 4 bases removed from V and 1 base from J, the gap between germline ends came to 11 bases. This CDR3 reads CASSAGDWSNQPQHF. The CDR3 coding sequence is TGTGCCAGCAGTGCAGGGGACTGGAGCAATCAGCCCCAGCATTTT.

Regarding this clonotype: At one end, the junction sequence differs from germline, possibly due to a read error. The CDR3 nucleotides are TGCAGTGCTAGAGCGGGTTCAAGTGGCCACACCTTC. Amino acids: CSARAGSSGHTF. The rearrangement links TRBV20-1 to TRBJ1-2; D unclear. The CDR3 length is 12 residues. Germline CDR1 and CDR2: DFQATT and SNEGSKA (reference sequence).

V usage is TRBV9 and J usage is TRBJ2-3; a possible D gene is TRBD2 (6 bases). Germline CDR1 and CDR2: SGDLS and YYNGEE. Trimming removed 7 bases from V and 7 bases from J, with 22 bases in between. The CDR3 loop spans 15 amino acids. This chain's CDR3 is CASSGGINRDYTQYF. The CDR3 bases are TGTGCCAGCTCAGGTGGGATCAACCGGGACTATACGCAGTATTTT. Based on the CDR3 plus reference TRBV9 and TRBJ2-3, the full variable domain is DSGVTQTPKHLITATGQRVTLRCSPRSGDLSVYWYQQSLDQGLQFLIQYYNGEERAKGNILERFSAQQFPDLHSELNLSSLELGDSALYFCASSGGINRDYTQYFGPGTRLTVL.

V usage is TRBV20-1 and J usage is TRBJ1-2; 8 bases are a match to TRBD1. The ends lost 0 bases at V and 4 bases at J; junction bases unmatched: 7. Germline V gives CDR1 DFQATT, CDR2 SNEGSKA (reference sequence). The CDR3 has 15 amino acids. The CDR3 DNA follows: TGCAGTGCTAGAGATCAGGGGGCGCGGGTCTATGGCTACACCTTC. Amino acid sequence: CSARDQGARVYGYTF.

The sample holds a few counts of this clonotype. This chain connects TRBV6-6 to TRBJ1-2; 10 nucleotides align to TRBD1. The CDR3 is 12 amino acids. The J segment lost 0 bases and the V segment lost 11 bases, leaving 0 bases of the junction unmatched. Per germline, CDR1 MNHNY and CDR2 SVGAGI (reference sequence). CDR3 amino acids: CADRGPNYGYTF. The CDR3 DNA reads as TGTGCCGACAGGGGGCCTAACTATGGCTACACCTTC.

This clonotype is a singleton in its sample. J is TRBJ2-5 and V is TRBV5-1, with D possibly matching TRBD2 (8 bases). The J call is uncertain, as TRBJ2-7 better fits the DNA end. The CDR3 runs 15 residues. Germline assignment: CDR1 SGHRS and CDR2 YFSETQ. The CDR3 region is CASSTFSGTVTEQYF. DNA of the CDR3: TGCGCCAGCAGCACGTTTAGCGGGACAGTCACCGAGCAGTACTTC.

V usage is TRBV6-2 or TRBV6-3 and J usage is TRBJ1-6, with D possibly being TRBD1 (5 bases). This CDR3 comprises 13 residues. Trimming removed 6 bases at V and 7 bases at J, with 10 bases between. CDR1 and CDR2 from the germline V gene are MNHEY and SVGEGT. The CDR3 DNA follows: TGTGCCAGCAGATTATGGGGGAATTCACCCCTCCACTTT. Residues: CASRLWGNSPLHF.

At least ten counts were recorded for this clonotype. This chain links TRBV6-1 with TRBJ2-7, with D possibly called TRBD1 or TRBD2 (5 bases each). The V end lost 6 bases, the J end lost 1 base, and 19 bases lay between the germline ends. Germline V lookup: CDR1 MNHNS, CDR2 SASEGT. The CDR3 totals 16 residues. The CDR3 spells CASSAGTGSGSYEQYF. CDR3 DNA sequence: TGTGCCAGCAGCGCCGGGACGGGTTCAGGGTCCTACGAGCAGTACTTC.

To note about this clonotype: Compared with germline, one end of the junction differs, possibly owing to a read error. This CDR3 is CASRLSVETQYF. The CDR3 bases are TGTGCCAGCAGGTTATCTGTCGAGACCCAGTACTTC. V gene TRBV28 combines with J gene TRBJ2-5; D uncertain. The germline V gene encodes CDR1 MDHEN and CDR2 SYDVKM. The CDR3 length is 12 residues. Full variable domain (outside the CDR3, taken from reference TRBV28 and TRBJ2-5): DVKVTQSSRYLVKRTGEKVFLECVQDMDHENMFWYRQDPGLGLRLIYFSYDVKMKEKGDIPEGYSVSREKKERFSLILESASTNQTSMYLCASRLSVETQYFGPGTRLLVL.

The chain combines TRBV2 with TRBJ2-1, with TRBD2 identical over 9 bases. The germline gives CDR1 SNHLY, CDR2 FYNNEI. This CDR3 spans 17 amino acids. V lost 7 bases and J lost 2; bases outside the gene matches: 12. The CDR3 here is CASTGTSTRRTYNEQFF. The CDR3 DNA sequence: TGTGCCAGCACCGGGACTAGCACACGAAGGACCTACAATGAGCAGTTCTTC.

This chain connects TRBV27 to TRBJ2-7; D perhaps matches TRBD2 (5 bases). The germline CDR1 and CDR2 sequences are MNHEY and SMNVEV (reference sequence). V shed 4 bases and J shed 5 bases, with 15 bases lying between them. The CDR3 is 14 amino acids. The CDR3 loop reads CASSSPGISHEQYF. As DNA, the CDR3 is TGTGCCAGCAGTTCTCCCGGGATTTCCCACGAGCAGTACTTC.

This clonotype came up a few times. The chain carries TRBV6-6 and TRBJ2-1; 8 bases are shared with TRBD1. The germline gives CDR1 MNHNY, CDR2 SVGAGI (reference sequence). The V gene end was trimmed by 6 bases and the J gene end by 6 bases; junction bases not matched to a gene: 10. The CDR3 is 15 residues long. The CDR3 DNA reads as TGTGCCAGCAGCAACCCCGGACAGGGCGTCAATGAGCAGTTCTTC. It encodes CASSNPGQGVNEQFF.

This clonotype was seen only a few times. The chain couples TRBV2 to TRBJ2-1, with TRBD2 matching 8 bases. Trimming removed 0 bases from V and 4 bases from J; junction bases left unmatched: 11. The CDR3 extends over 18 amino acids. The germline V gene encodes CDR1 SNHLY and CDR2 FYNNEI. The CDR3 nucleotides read TGTGCCAGCAGTGAAGCGGGGTTAAGGCTAGCGGGTTACAATGAGCAGTTCTTC. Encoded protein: CASSEAGLRLAGYNEQFF. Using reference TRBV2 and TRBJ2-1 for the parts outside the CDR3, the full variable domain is EPEVTQTPSHQVTQMGQEVILRCVPISNHLYFYWYRQILGQKVEFLVSFYNNEISEKSEIFDDQFSVERPDGSNFTLKIRSTKLEDSAMYFCASSEAGLRLAGYNEQFFGPGTRLTVL.

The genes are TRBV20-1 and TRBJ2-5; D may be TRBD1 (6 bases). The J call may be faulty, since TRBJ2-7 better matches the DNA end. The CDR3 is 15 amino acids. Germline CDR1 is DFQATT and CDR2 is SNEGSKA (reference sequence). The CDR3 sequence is CSASPGGSEFYEQYF. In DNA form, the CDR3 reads TGCAGTGCTAGCCCTGGGGGCAGCGAATTCTACGAGCAGTACTTC.

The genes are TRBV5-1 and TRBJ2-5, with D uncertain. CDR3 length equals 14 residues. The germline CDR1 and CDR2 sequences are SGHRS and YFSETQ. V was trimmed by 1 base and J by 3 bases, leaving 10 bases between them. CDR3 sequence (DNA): TGCGCCAGCAGCTTGTCAGACTTCAAAGAGACCCAGTACTTC. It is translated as CASSLSDFKETQYF.

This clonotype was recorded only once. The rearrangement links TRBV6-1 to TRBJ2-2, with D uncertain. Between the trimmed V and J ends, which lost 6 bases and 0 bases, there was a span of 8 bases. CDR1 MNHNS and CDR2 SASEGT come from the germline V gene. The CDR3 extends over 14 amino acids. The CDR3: CASSPSANTGELFF. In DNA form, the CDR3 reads TGTGCCAGCAGCCCCAGTGCGAACACCGGGGAGCTGTTTTTT.